Below, 4 T cell receptor beta chains from the same sample are listed, as sequenced in a study of blood T cells in healthy people across ages. Sample-barcoded 5' priming and a J-beta primer mix drove a second PCR of about 7 to 12 cycles. TCRdb reprocessed the 5' RACE reads via MiXCR and lists one record per CDR3 protein. The table shows 630,000 or so distinct CDR3 sequences, with roughly 30% occurring only once. Sample: blood. The receptors stem from a woman older than 75 in good health.

About this clonotype itself: An end of the junction does not agree with germline; a read error may underlie this. Here the CDR3 DNA reads TGTGCCGGCAGCCCAAAACAGGGGGTCTCCTACAATGAGCAGTACTTC. Its protein product is CAGSPKQGVSYNEQYF. J is TRBJ2-1 and V is TRBV7-3; 8 positions agree with TRBD1. The J call is doubtful: the DNA matches TRBJ2-7 better. There are 16 residues in the CDR3. Germline V gene data show CDR1 as SGHTA and CDR2 as FQGTGA.

Of note for this clonotype: A much larger clone lies a single base off, so this may be a read error. The V call is TRBV7-3, the J call TRBJ1-5; D might be TRBD1 (5 bases). Trimming stripped 5 bases from V and 3 bases from J, with 8 bases between. The germline V gene has CDR1 SGHTA and CDR2 FQGTGA. The CDR3 sequence is 13 residues long. The CDR3 region is CASSEGTNQPQHF. In DNA form, the CDR3 reads TGTGCCAGCAGCGAGGGGACCAATCAGCCCCAGCATTTT.

The chain recombines TRBV5-1 with TRBJ2-2; D remains ambiguous. This CDR3 has 11 residues. Germline V CDR1 and CDR2: SGHRS, YFSETQ. V dropped 2 bases and J dropped 8 bases, with 4 bases sitting between them. The CDR3 sequence: CASSLLGELFF. In DNA form, the CDR3 reads TGCGCCAGCAGCTTACTAGGGGAGCTGTTTTTT.

The CDR3 protein is CASSLGAVPDTQYF. DNA of the CDR3: TGTGCCAGCAGTTTAGGGGCGGTCCCAGATACGCAGTATTTT. The chain combines TRBV12-3 or TRBV12-4 with TRBJ2-3; D call uncertain. Trimming removed 1 base from V and 4 bases from J, with 9 bases in between. The CDR3 totals 14 residues.